This record covers a single T cell receptor beta chain. This clone's antigen is unknown. Base qualities are not at hand, and no much larger clone is one base apart. The data were obtained in a study of long-term antiretroviral therapy in people with HIV (dated by TCRdb to between 2020 and 2023). Concerning the study at large: The earliest samples were collected about a decade before the 2015 WHO recommendation for immediate ART, when ART was typically delayed until CD4 counts fell. A retrospective serial study tested whether changes in peripheral blood TRB repertoire composition and diversity were associated with ART initiation and durable HIV suppression. The cohort contributed under 200 cryopreserved PBMC samples from 30 to 35 adults with confirmed HIV infection, collected serially over a mean of around 6 years (range 1-12). Of the roughly 31 participants with HIV, 10 to 11 were female. Test extractions of a monoclonal T-cell line alongside about 30 polyclonal samples showed no cross-contamination during QIAcube processing.

CDR1 and CDR2 are read off the germline V gene as SGHAT and FQNNGV. Germline trimming amounts to 1 base on V and 6 bases on J, with 9 as the count of junction bases outside the gene matches. Measured from the cysteine to the phenylalanine, the CDR3 is 18 residues long. Just the 54-base CDR3 DNA is kept, in frame starting at base 1. Inclusion was restricted to participants for whom at least one PBMC sample before ART initiation and at least two post-ART samples were available. Every participant with HIV received treatment in the United States of America. Before DNA extraction, cryopreserved samples of about 0.95-10 million PBMC were thawed and then washed. At the time of the earliest PBMC sample for each participant with HIV, ages ranged from about 23 to 60 years. PBMC samples from each participant spanned 1-4 timepoints before ART initiation and 2-8 timepoints after ART initiation, with a median of 7 samples. Serial HIV viral load, CD4+ T-cell count, ART history and demographic data were obtained for every participant. A Qiagen kit on a QIAcube was used to extract genomic DNA from unsorted PBMC, with samples processed in batches of 12.

Study-wide findings and limitations: Unsorted PBMC were profiled instead of sorted CD4+ and CD8+ T cells because pre-ART samples had limited cell numbers. Since PBMC availability was limited, sequencing covered only the TCR beta chain, with no alpha chain pairing. Inferences about post-ART repertoire changes were limited because no data were available on ART adherence, viral resistance or therapy changes. Expanded TRB clones identified before ART initiation dominated the repertoire at all time points, although this dominance fluctuated and declined in many PLHIV after ART. HIV repertoires had narrower CDR3 length ranges than controls, and the network structure suggested an antigen-experienced repertoire that shifted only slightly toward naive after ART. ART initiation was associated with a significant increase in TRB diversity, but diversity stayed significantly below transplant donor controls even after long-term ART. The samples span the years 2004 to 2017, and the ART regimens used may be less effective than current regimens.

The immunoSEQ hsTCRB v3.0 assay was used at survey level resolution for TRB variable region sequencing. The targeted TRB sequencing depth was roughly 40,000-55,000 T-cell genomes per sample. TRB libraries were pooled and sequenced on an Illumina MiSeq using a v3 150-cycle kit. The study's processing was this. Repertoire analysis ran in R within a reproducible Nextflow workflow covering QC, data transformation and analysis. LymphoSeq2, an R package for exploring AIRR-Seq data, was used to implement custom analyses. Several samples that produced fewer than 5000 total TRB sequences were removed, so some 190 HIV repertoires were analyzed. Among the 200 or so HIV repertoires that were kept, roughly 59 were collected before ART initiation and about 130 were collected after ART initiation. Repertoires were downsampled to 5000 TRB nucleotide sequences, and summary statistics were averaged over 100 downsampling iterations. TRB sequences were retained for analysis only if CDR3 regions of at least seven amino acids were present. Diversity was measured with a Shannon entropy-derived clonality score and the Gini coefficient. Repertoire networks linked the top 5000 CDR3 amino acid sequences whenever two sequences differed by an edit distance of one. GLIPH2 predicted antigen specificity groups and MHC restriction for TRB CDR3 amino acid sequences. To flag known CMV, EBV, HIV or tissue antigen associations, CDR3 amino acid sequences were matched against VDJdb and McPAS-TCR. Pre-ART, post-ART and control groups were compared with Wilcoxon signed-rank tests and Holm-Bonferroni correction. Drawn from immuneACCESS, this table holds only the in-frame rearrangements with V and J called that TCRdb kept. Clones are partly lost; checked studies trace under half to an unresolved V gene and leave the rest unexplained. V, J and clone size are those of that table, while D and trimming were read from the DNA. Counted in this sample were about 26,000 clones; approximately 90% of them appeared once. The top ten clonotypes cover under 5% of the sample.

This sequence originates from a man between 40 and 49 years old with HIV. This sequence uses TRBV11-2 and TRBJ2-2; the central 12 bases match TRBD2. Specimen: unsorted PBMCs, collected 2.6 to 2.8 years after starting antiretroviral therapy. In nucleotides, the sequence is TGTGCCAGCAGCTTAGGCCTTACTAGCGGGAGGAGGCCCGGGGAGCTGTTTTTT. This codes for CASSLGLTSGRRPGELFF.